This passage covers 10 T cell receptor beta chains from one sample sequenced in a study of blood T cells in healthy people across ages. For the second PCR, which ran for about 7 to 11 cycles, a sample-barcoded 5' primer and a J-beta primer mix were used. TCRdb processed the 5' RACE reads anew with MiXCR; each CDR3 protein has one entry. The table includes 800,000 or so distinct CDR3 sequences, 25% detected once. This sample was also put to use in a study of T cells of mothers and their children.

Input material: blood. These receptors originate from a boy younger than 18 in good health.

In this sample, this clonotype turned up many times. V and J are TRBV9 and TRBJ1-5; 9 positions match TRBD1. Germline assignment: CDR1 SGDLS and CDR2 YYNGEE. With 3 bases clipped from V and 7 bases from J, the junction kept 5 bases outside the gene matches. There are 14 residues in the CDR3. This CDR3 reads CASSATGGGQPQHF. In DNA, the CDR3 is TGTGCCAGCAGCGCGACAGGGGGGGGACAGCCCCAGCATTTT.

The chain has TRBV7-9 and TRBJ1-1, with 8 bases aligning to TRBD1. Unmatched junction bases numbered 6, after V lost 5 bases and J lost 1 base. Germline CDR1 reads SEHNR; CDR2 reads FQNEAQ (reference sequence). There are 15 residues in the CDR3. The CDR3 region has the DNA TGTGCCAGCAGCACCTGGACAGGGCAGAACACTGAAGCTTTCTTT. Translation: CASSTWTGQNTEAFF.

This clonotype was counted between two and nine times. The chain joins TRBV7-8 to TRBJ2-3; the match to TRBD2 covers 9 bases. This CDR3 is 16 amino acids long. With V trimmed by 1 base and J by 2 bases, 4 bases remained unmatched. Germline values: CDR1 SGHVS, CDR2 FQNEAQ. CDR3 bases: TGTGCCAGCAGCTTAGTGACTAGCGGATACACAGATACGCAGTATTTT. Translating gives CASSLVTSGYTDTQYF.

Only a few counts were recorded for this clonotype. This chain connects TRBV18 to TRBJ2-5; D is possibly TRBD1 (6 bases). The J call may be wrong; the DNA end is better matched by TRBJ2-7. CDR1 is KGHSH, CDR2 LQKENI, per germline. CDR3 length: 15 amino acids. The chain's CDR3 is CASSPSDSPSYEQYF. For the CDR3, the DNA is TGTGCCAGCTCACCATCGGACAGTCCCTCCTACGAGCAGTACTTC.

In this sample, this clonotype turned up a few times. The genes are TRBV5-1 and TRBJ1-4; 7 bases map to TRBD1. Looked up from germline, CDR1 is SGHRS and CDR2 is YFSETQ. The CDR3 sequence is 14 residues long. J gave up 5 bases and V 5 bases, and 6 bases lay outside the gene matches. The CDR3 DNA reads TGCGCCAGCAGTACCGGGACAGCCAATGAAAAACTGTTTTTT. As protein: CASSTGTANEKLFF.

This clonotype was picked up a small number of times. A junction end diverges from the germline sequence, so it may reflect a read error. This chain connects TRBV7-2 to TRBJ2-5, with D possibly matching TRBD1 (6 bases). The J call is in doubt because the DNA end fits TRBJ2-7 better. Germline V CDR1 and CDR2: SGHTA, FQGNSA. The CDR3 covers 14 residues. In DNA form, the CDR3 reads TGTGCCGGCAGCAAAAAGACAGGAGCCTACGAGCAGTACTTC. Its protein is CAGSKKTGAYEQYF.

This chain connects TRBV7-2 to TRBJ2-5, with 11 bases fitting TRBD2. From germline, CDR1 is SGHTA and CDR2 FQGNSA. This CDR3 has 16 residues. With V trimmed by 3 bases and J by 2 bases, 5 bases remained unmatched. CDR3 sequence (DNA): TGTGCCAGCAGCTTTCTCTTAGCGGGGGGGCAAGAGACCCAGTACTTC. This sequence encodes CASSFLLAGGQETQYF. The whole variable domain, filled in from reference TRBV7-2 and TRBJ2-5, reads GAGVSQSPSNKVTEKGKDVELRCDPISGHTALYWYRQSLGQGLEFLIYFQGNSAPDKSGLPSDRFSAERTGGSVSTLTIQRTQQEDSAVYLCASSFLLAGGQETQYFGPGTRLLVL.

A few counts support this clonotype. The rearrangement uses TRBV2 and TRBJ2-1, with D possibly being TRBD2 (5 bases). V dropped 7 bases and J dropped 2 bases, with 9 bases sitting between them. CDR3 length: 13 amino acids. Germline V gene sequence: CDR1 SNHLY, CDR2 FYNNEI. DNA for the CDR3: TGTGCCAGCATTGAGGGTCCCTACAATGAGCAGTTCTTC. Translation: CASIEGPYNEQFF. Using reference TRBV2 and TRBJ2-1 for the parts outside the CDR3, the full variable domain is EPEVTQTPSHQVTQMGQEVILRCVPISNHLYFYWYRQILGQKVEFLVSFYNNEISEKSEIFDDQFSVERPDGSNFTLKIRSTKLEDSAMYFCASIEGPYNEQFFGPGTRLTVL.

Only a few counts were recorded for this clonotype. The chain has TRBV18 and TRBJ2-2; D uncertain. V was clipped by 1 base and J by 7 bases, with 7 bases between them. The length of the CDR3 is 13 residues. CDR1 and CDR2 from the germline V gene are KGHSH and LQKENI. CDR3 residues: CASSPLALGELFF. As DNA, the CDR3 is TGTGCCAGCTCACCACTCGCACTCGGGGAGCTGTTTTTT.

This clonotype was picked up a small number of times. The chain has TRBV10-3 and TRBJ2-7; the match to TRBD1 covers 7 bases. CDR3 size: 15 residues. The germline CDR1 and CDR2 sequences are ENHRY and SYGVKD. Germline trimming cut 3 bases from V and 0 bases from J; bases unmatched to any gene: 5. The CDR3 sequence is CAISDLDRVSYEQYF. The CDR3 coding sequence is TGTGCCATCAGTGACCTCGACAGGGTCTCCTACGAGCAGTACTTC.